Each of the 6 T cell receptor beta chains below was sequenced from the same sample in a study of vaccination and CD4 T cells after COVID-19. Treatment meaning: 10-day PBMC culture with coronavirus spike peptide pools or control peptides (ViraFEST assay). Their antigens remain unidentified. The study sequenced cultured CD4+ T cell DNA using the Oncomine TCR Beta short-read assay. TCRdb recomputed calls from the PCR reads with MiXCR, one row per CDR3 protein. This table has around 25,000 distinct CDR3 sequences, about 54% appearing once. Sample: CD4+ T cells from blood, cultured in vitro. Receptors originate from a human donor who had recovered from COVID-19.

This clonotype was picked up one time. The rearrangement joins TRBV7-8 to TRBJ1-4; 9 nucleotides agree with TRBD1. This CDR3 has 17 residues. V lost 2 bases, J lost 6 bases, and 10 bases stayed unmatched. Looked up from germline, CDR1 is SGHVS and CDR2 is FQNEAQ. DNA for the CDR3: TGTGCCAGCAGCTTAAAACAGGGGGCTTTTCGGGATGAAAAACTGTTTTTT. The encoded protein is CASSLKQGAFRDEKLFF. The variable domain in full, completed from reference TRBV7-8 and TRBJ1-4, reads GAGVSQSPRYKVAKRGQDVALRCDPISGHVSLFWYQQALGQGPEFLTYFQNEAQLDKSGLPSDRFFAERPEGSVSTLKIQRTQQEDSAVYLCASSLKQGAFRDEKLFFGSGTQLSVL.

This chain connects TRBV11-3 to TRBJ1-1; D gene uncertain. The length of the CDR3 is 12 residues. Trimming left V 0 bases short and J 3 bases short, with 2 bases between. Germline assignment: CDR1 SGHNT and CDR2 YENEEA. CDR3 DNA sequence: TGTGCCAGCAGCTTAGATCACACTGAAGCTTTCTTT. This sequence encodes CASSLDHTEAFF.

The chain couples TRBV29-1 to TRBJ2-7, with D tentatively TRBD1 (5 bases). The CDR3 has 11 residues. Germline values: CDR1 SQVTM, CDR2 ANQGSEA. Deletions cut 0 bases from V and 12 bases from J, with 12 bases between. The CDR3 sequence: CSVEDGHTWYF. The CDR3 bases are TGCAGCGTTGAAGATGGACACACCTGGTACTTC.

V is TRBV6-1 and J is TRBJ1-2; D perhaps matches TRBD1 (5 bases). Per germline, CDR1 MNHNS and CDR2 SASEGT. The V end lost 6 bases, the J end lost 4 bases, and 9 bases lay between the germline ends. CDR3 length: 12 residues. CDR3 in amino acids: CASRRGTYGYTF. The CDR3 bases are TGTGCCAGCAGGCGGGGGACCTATGGCTACACCTTC.

The chain links TRBV7-3 to TRBJ2-5, with TRBD2 matching 8 bases. Germline trimming cut 4 bases from V and 2 bases from J; bases unmatched to any gene: 6. The CDR3 extends over 15 amino acids. Germline V gene data show CDR1 as SGHTA and CDR2 as FQGTGA. CDR3 DNA sequence: TGTGCCAGCAGCTCCGGGGGGGACGGGCAAGAGACCCAGTACTTC. Translated: CASSSGGDGQETQYF.

The chain couples TRBV20-1 to TRBJ2-3; 7 nucleotides agree with TRBD2. The ends lost 6 bases at V and 3 bases at J; junction bases unmatched: 9. The germline V gene has CDR1 DFQATT and CDR2 SNEGSKA (reference sequence). CDR3 length: 14 amino acids. In DNA form, the CDR3 reads TGCAGTGCCGCCGCGGCGGGGGTTACAGATACGCAGTATTTT. Translated, it gives CSAAAAGVTDTQYF.